This record looks at one TCR beta chain sequence and its context. The sample holds many counts of this clonotype. The specificity of this receptor is unknown. One base away there is no much larger clone; base qualities are not given. The receptor library was made with PCR. For sequencing, a NextSeq 500 was employed. Bulk TCR libraries were made following a previously described method, with the TCR primers given in Table S5. Purification of total RNA was performed with the Qiagen AllPrep DNA/RNA kit. Reads from multiple sequencing runs of the same library were pooled before analysis. Processing in the source paper ran as follows. Reads were retained only if the reads had an exact TCR constant sequence, and the retained reads were trimmed to 150 nt and grouped according to their 12-nt molecular barcodes. Within each barcode group, reads were sub-clustered at a 15% Levenshtein threshold, and quality-weighted consensus sequences were built per RNA molecule. Non-functional sequences were removed, as were lower-count sequences one edit away from another. Based on a fit of two negative binomial distributions, barcode sub-clusters having less than 20% of the maximum read count were discarded. TCRdb's own reprocessing of the public reads used fastp at Q25 and MiXCR and kept productive beta chains. A single entry per CDR3 protein holds the most common genes and DNA from its merged rows. None of the V and J calls come from the authors' own analysis; TCRdb made them. Across this sample there are hundreds of thousands of distinct CDR3 sequences, with over 25% seen only once. The ten largest clones add up to around 0.78% of the sample.

These data originate in a study of molecular identifiers for immune sequencing clone quantification (dated by TCRdb to about 2018). With respect to the entire study: For a replicate experiment, the RNA from either 20,000 or 100,000 naive CD8 T cells was divided into five aliquots, and four of those aliquots went on to sequencing. CD8 T cells were used in a methods study to benchmark molecular-identifier clustering-based TCR repertoire sequencing (MIDCIRS) and TCR RNA copy counting. The full study reports these points: In CMV-specific effector cells, clones with more than 20 RNA copies contained over 98% of molecules, whereas in naive cells such clones contained under 1% of molecules. Even against a background of about a million naive CD8 T cells, spiked-in Jurkat TCR RNA amounting to a single cell's worth was reported to be detectable. Modeling indicated around 3 TCR RNA copies recovered per cell, compared with around 9.8 by digital PCR, which implies a capture efficiency of around 31%. Highly expanded clone sizes could be underestimated because identical TCR molecules may share a barcode. The naive libraries included spiked-in Jurkat TCR RNA (over nine copies' worth), and this RNA is not part of the donor repertoire. When barcode sub-clustering was omitted, TCR diversity was inflated by chimeric consensus sequences, with chimeras reaching as high as 47%.

Libraries of naive CD8 T cells were generated from about 19,000 to 1,100,000 sorted cells, with 10%, 30% or 50% of the purified RNA used. Naive CD8 T cells, defined as CD8+CD4-CCR7+CD45RA+, were FACS-sorted into RLT Plus buffer on a BD FACSAria II. Detection sensitivity was tested by spiking Jurkat RNA equal to ten or so TCR copies' worth into samples containing roughly 17,000-1,100,000 naive CD8 T cells. CD8 T cells were enriched with RosetteSep CD8+ T Cell Enrichment Cocktail and Ficoll-Paque, followed by ACK red cell lysis. Unmatched junction bases come to 7, with V trimmed by 0 bases and J by 4 bases. CDR1 KGHDR and CDR2 SFDVKD are derived from the germline V gene. Taken from cysteine to phenylalanine, the CDR3 has 17 residues. Kept here is only the CDR3 DNA, which spans 51 bases and is read in frame from base 1.

Recombination connected TRBV24-1 to TRBJ2-1; 8 bases in the middle match TRBD2. The sample taken for sequencing was naive CD8+ T cells from blood, with Jurkat cell RNA spiked in. The cell subset or site label on this specimen signifies: FACS-sorted CD8+CD4-CCR7+CD45RA+ naive T cells. The sequence came from a human donor in good health. Some libraries in this study had Jurkat cell RNA spiked in. The sequenced DNA: TGTGCCACCAGTGATTTGGTTAGCGGGACAAAATACAATGAGCAGTTCTTC. Translation gives CATSDLVSGTKYNEQFF.